Presented here are 12 T cell receptor beta chains from one specimen sequenced in a study of metastatic and nonmetastatic thyroid tumors. TCRdb re-called the PCR reads through MiXCR. This sample has over 20,000 clones, with roughly a third found just once. Patients underwent thyroid surgery, and none had received any treatment before it. Sequencing input: blood. These receptors originate from a female donor with papillary thyroid cancer or a benign thyroid nodule (not recorded which). Some clones in this sample may be carry-over from other donors' samples.

This clone was detected ten times or more. The CDR3 nucleotides read TGCAGCGTTGAACCCTTACGTGGTACGCAGTATTTT. Translation gives CSVEPLRGTQYF. The chain joins TRBV29-1 to TRBJ2-3; no clear D. Per germline, CDR1 SQVTM and CDR2 ANQGSEA. Trimming removed 2 bases at V and 8 bases at J, with 11 bases between. CDR3 size: 12 residues.

By sample fraction, this clone is medium-sized. The CDR3 bases are TGTGCCAGCGGACTAGCGGGAGCCTACGAGCAGTACTTC. Its protein is CASGLAGAYEQYF. V gene TRBV19 combines with J gene TRBJ2-7; 13 bases agree with TRBD2. The CDR3 consists of 13 residues. The V gene end was trimmed by 9 bases and the J gene end by 2 bases; junction bases not matched to a gene: 1. Germline CDR1 reads LNHDA; CDR2 reads SQIVND (reference sequence).

V usage is TRBV11-2 and J usage is TRBJ2-7; 9 bases match TRBD1. CDR1 is SGHAT and CDR2 is FQNNGV in the germline V gene. The CDR3 is 16 residues long. V was pared by 3 bases and J by 2 bases, with 8 bases of the junction left unmatched. The CDR3 spells CASSFSVGQGAYEQYF. The CDR3 DNA sequence: TGTGCCAGCAGCTTTTCCGTGGGACAGGGAGCCTACGAGCAGTACTTC.

This clone occurred many times. CDR3 sequence reads: CASSYGDRLSSTEAFF. CDR3 DNA sequence: TGTGCCAGCAGTTACGGGGACAGGTTGTCCTCCACTGAAGCTTTCTTT. The chain has TRBV6-5 and TRBJ1-1; 8 bases are a match to TRBD1. The CDR3 contains 16 residues. After removal of 2 bases from V and 4 bases from J, the junction contained 9 bases not matched to a gene. Germline-derived CDR1 and CDR2 are MNHEY and SVGAGI.

This clone is labeled medium-sized (0.01 to 0.1%). The V and J genes are TRBV12-5 and TRBJ1-1; no reliable D call. The CDR3 runs to 12 residues. CDR1 is LGHNT, CDR2 FRNRAP, per germline. V was trimmed by 2 bases and J by 1 base, leaving 2 bases between them. The CDR3 DNA sequence: TGTGCTAGTGGTTTGCCGAACACTGAAGCTTTCTTT. Translating it yields CASGLPNTEAFF.

In its sample, this clone was seen a few times. One end of the junction does not line up with germline, which may come from a read error. The rearrangement links TRBV28 to TRBJ2-7; D ambiguous. Germline CDR1 reads MDHEN; CDR2 reads SYDVKM. The CDR3 totals 10 residues. This CDR3 reads CASSGSSVRF. As DNA, the CDR3 is TGTGCCAGCAGTGGCAGTTCGGTACGCTTC.

This clone was counted between two and nine times. The CDR3 here is CASSDNEKLFF. The DNA for the CDR3 is TGTGCCAGCAGTGATAATGAAAAACTGTTTTTT. V is TRBV4-2 and J is TRBJ1-4; D uncertain. Trimming stripped 6 bases from V and 4 bases from J, with 3 bases between. Germline assignment: CDR1 LGHNA and CDR2 YNFKEQ. This CDR3 is 11 amino acids long.

Worth noting for this clone: Other DNA sequences within the sample encode an identical CDR3. V and J are TRBV28 and TRBJ1-6; 11 bases agree with TRBD1. V lost 8 bases, J lost 7 bases, and 10 bases stayed unmatched. Germline-derived CDR1 and CDR2 are MDHEN and SYDVKM. This CDR3 is 16 amino acids long. CDR3: CASRAGQGVYNSPLHF. CDR3 nucleotide sequence: TGTGCCAGCCGGGCGGGACAGGGGGTTTACAATTCACCCCTCCACTTT.

This clone is medium-sized. The chain links TRBV10-1 to TRBJ2-7, with TRBD2 matching over 8 bases. Unmatched junction bases numbered 5, after V lost 2 bases and J lost 5 bases. The length of the CDR3 is 14 residues. Germline CDR1 reads WNHNN; CDR2 reads SYGVQD (reference sequence). CDR3 DNA sequence: TGCGCCAGCAGTGAGCGGGGGGGCCTGGACGAGCAGTACTTC. This sequence encodes CASSERGGLDEQYF.

This clone was picked up a small number of times. The junction departs from germline at one end; a sequencing error may be responsible. This chain links TRBV19 with TRBJ1-5; no clear D gene. CDR1 is LNHDA and CDR2 is SQIVND in the germline V gene (reference sequence). The CDR3 runs 15 residues. In nucleotides, the CDR3 is TGTGGCAGTAGTACCCCGAGGGTGTGGGGTCAGCCCCAGCATTTT. This codes for CGSSTPRVWGQPQHF.

By share, this clone ranks as medium-sized. The chain combines TRBV20-1 with TRBJ2-7, with 7 bases fitting TRBD2. This CDR3 is 15 amino acids long. The V gene end was trimmed by 0 bases and the J gene end by 0 bases; junction bases not matched to a gene: 5. The germline V gene encodes CDR1 DFQATT and CDR2 SNEGSKA (reference sequence). The CDR3 coding sequence is TGCAGTGCTAGAGATTTGGGGGGGATCTCCTACGAGCAGTACTTC. Residues: CSARDLGGISYEQYF.

This clone showed up many times. This chain joins TRBV24-1 and TRBJ2-2; D is perhaps TRBD1 (6 bases). The CDR3 consists of 15 residues. The V end lost 5 bases, the J end lost 1 base, and 10 bases lay between the germline ends. The germline V gene encodes CDR1 KGHDR and CDR2 SFDVKD. CDR3 nucleotides: TGTGCCACCAGTGGAGGGACACAGAACACCGGGGAGCTGTTTTTT. Protein sequence: CATSGGTQNTGELFF.